The 14 T cell receptor beta chains below all came from one sample that was sequenced in a study of cytomegalovirus exposure and HLA in healthy donors. Here immunoSEQ multiplex PCR was the method, and the copy in TCRdb shows in-frame clones only, minus some. The table includes some 350,000 clones, roughly 87% detected once. The sample comprised PBMCs. The receptors come from a woman aged 25 to 39 in good health and CMV-seropositive.

This chain links TRBV19 with TRBJ1-1; D gene uncertain. CDR1 LNHDA and CDR2 SQIVND come from the germline V gene (reference sequence). The ends were cut back, 7 bases at V and 2 bases at J, with 8 bases in the middle. The CDR3 has 12 residues. The DNA for the CDR3 is TGTGCCAGTATTTCCAGAAACACTGAAGCTTTCTTT. Its protein product is CASISRNTEAFF.

The genes are TRBV6-4 and TRBJ1-2, with D unclear. V lost 2 bases, J lost 4 bases, and 8 bases lay in between. The CDR3 spans 13 residues. Germline values: CDR1 MRHNA, CDR2 SNTAGT. The CDR3 sequence: CASSDGGIYGYTF. In DNA form, the CDR3 reads TGTGCCAGCAGTGACGGAGGGATCTATGGCTACACCTTC.

The chain couples TRBV27 to TRBJ2-6; unclear D gene. The CDR3 spans 16 residues. CDR1 is MNHEY and CDR2 is SMNVEV in the germline V gene (reference sequence). The germline V and J ends were trimmed by 5 bases and 0 bases, with 11 bases remaining between them. This CDR3 reads CASSLKRLSGANVLTF. The DNA for the CDR3 is TGTGCCAGCAGTCTAAAAAGACTCTCTGGGGCCAACGTCCTGACTTTC. Complete variable domain (other parts from reference TRBV27 and TRBJ2-6): EAQVTQNPRYLITVTGKKLTVTCSQNMNHEYMSWYRQDPGLGLRQIYYSMNVEVTDKGDVPEGYKVSRKEKRNFPLILESPSPNQTSLYFCASSLKRLSGANVLTFGAGSRLTVL.

This clone was recorded a few times. The chain recombines TRBV28 with TRBJ2-2; the match to TRBD2 covers 8 bases. There are 16 residues in the CDR3. V shed 7 bases, J shed 3 bases, and the junction held 10 bases outside the gene matches. Germline V CDR1 and CDR2: MDHEN, SYDVKM. CDR3 DNA: TGTGCCAGCAAGTCCCAACAAGCGGGAGACACCGGGGAGCTGTTTTTT. The encoded protein is CASKSQQAGDTGELFF.

This CDR3 is CASLKGPATSDTQYF. The CDR3 bases are TGTGCCAGCTTAAAAGGACCCGCCACCTCCGATACGCAGTATTTT. The chain recombines TRBV27 with TRBJ2-3; D is ambiguous. CDR3 size: 15 residues. Germline-derived CDR1 and CDR2 are MNHEY and SMNVEV (reference sequence). V lost 8 bases and J lost 6, with 21 bases in between.

The rearrangement uses TRBV15 and TRBJ2-1; 10 positions agree with TRBD2. CDR3 length: 13 residues. Germline CDR1 is LNHNV and CDR2 is YYDKDF (reference sequence). V lost 11 bases and J lost 4; bases outside the gene matches: 5. In DNA form, the CDR3 reads TGTGCCTCAGCGGGGGGGCCGTACAATGAGCAGTTCTTC. It translates to CASAGGPYNEQFF.

V gene TRBV27 combines with J gene TRBJ2-6; TRBD1 or TRBD2 may be the D gene (5 bases each). Germline CDR1 MNHEY, CDR2 SMNVEV (reference sequence). The CDR3 totals 18 residues. The V end lost 2 bases, the J end lost 0 bases, and 14 bases lay between the germline ends. This CDR3 is CASSLEKRDGSGANVLTF. CDR3 in DNA: TGTGCCAGCAGTTTAGAAAAAAGGGACGGCTCTGGGGCCAACGTCCTGACTTTC.

With respect to this clone: The sample contains more than one DNA sequence encoding this CDR3. The gene calls are TRBV27 and TRBJ2-2; D is ambiguous. The CDR3 loop spans 11 amino acids. From germline, CDR1 is MNHEY and CDR2 SMNVEV (reference sequence). The ends were cut back, 9 bases at V and 4 bases at J, with 6 bases in the middle. Written as DNA, the CDR3 is TGTGCCAGTTCCGCCACCGGGGAGCTGTTTTTT. Amino acids: CASSATGELFF.

The chain carries TRBV6-4 and TRBJ2-1, with D uncertain. Germline V gives CDR1 MRHNA, CDR2 SNTAGT. The CDR3 consists of 14 residues. Trimming left V 0 bases short and J 8 bases short, with 11 bases between. The CDR3 sequence is CASSDSILTHEQFF. The DNA of the CDR3 is TGTGCCAGCAGTGACTCGATTTTAACCCATGAGCAGTTCTTC.

In DNA, the CDR3 is TGTGCCAGCAGCCAAGCCTGGGGGAGCGATCAGCCCCAGCATTTT. This codes for CASSQAWGSDQPQHF. The rearrangement uses TRBV4-2 and TRBJ1-5, with D perhaps matching TRBD1 (5 bases). Germline V gene sequence: CDR1 LGHNA, CDR2 YNFKEQ. Trimming took 1 base from V and 5 from J, leaving 12 bases between them. CDR3 size: 15 residues.

The chain uses TRBV28 and TRBJ2-7; weak D call: TRBD2 (6 bases). V lost 6 bases and J lost 2, with 23 bases in between. The CDR3 contains 17 residues. Germline assignment: CDR1 MDHEN and CDR2 SYDVKM. The CDR3 DNA reads as TGTGCCAGCAGCCCCATCGCGCTAGCGAAACAGCCCTACGAGCAGTACTTC. Translating gives CASSPIALAKQPYEQYF.

The chain is built from TRBV7-6 and TRBJ2-7; a weak D match, TRBD2 (5 bases). V lost 4 bases and J lost 0, with 13 bases in between. Germline V CDR1 and CDR2: SGHVS, FNYEAQ. The CDR3 has 15 residues. This chain's CDR3 is CASSSYLGSSYEQYF. The CDR3 DNA reads as TGTGCCAGCAGCTCGTACCTGGGGAGCTCCTACGAGCAGTACTTC.

The CDR3 DNA reads as TGTGCCTGGAGCGGCAGTAGTTTGGGCTACAATGAGCAGTTCTTC. Translated, it gives CAWSGSSLGYNEQFF. The chain couples TRBV30 to TRBJ2-1; D is unclear. CDR3 length: 15 residues. V was cut by 3 bases and J by 3 bases, with 15 bases left in between. CDR1 GTSNPN and CDR2 SVGIG come from the germline V gene (reference sequence).

This clone was detected only once. This chain connects TRBV7-9 to TRBJ1-3; no firm D call. Between the trimmed V and J ends, which lost 4 bases and 0 bases, there was a span of 13 bases. Germline CDR1 reads SEHNR; CDR2 reads FQNEAQ (reference sequence). The CDR3 loop spans 16 amino acids. Here the CDR3 reads CASSSQTTNSGNTIYF. CDR3 sequence (DNA): TGTGCCAGCAGCTCCCAGACCACTAACTCTGGAAACACCATATATTTT.